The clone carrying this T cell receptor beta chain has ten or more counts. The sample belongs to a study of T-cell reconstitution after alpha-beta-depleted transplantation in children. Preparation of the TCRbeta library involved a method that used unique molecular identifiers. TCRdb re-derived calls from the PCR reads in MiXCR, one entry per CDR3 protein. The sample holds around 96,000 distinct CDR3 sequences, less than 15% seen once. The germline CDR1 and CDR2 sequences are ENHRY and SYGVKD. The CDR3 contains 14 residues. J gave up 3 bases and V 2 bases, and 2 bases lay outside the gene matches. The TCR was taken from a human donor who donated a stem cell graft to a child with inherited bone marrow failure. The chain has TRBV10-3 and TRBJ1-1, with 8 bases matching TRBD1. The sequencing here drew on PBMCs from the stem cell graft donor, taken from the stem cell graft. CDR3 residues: CAISEGQGYTEAFF. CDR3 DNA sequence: TGTGCCATCAGTGAGGGACAGGGTTACACTGAAGCTTTCTTT.